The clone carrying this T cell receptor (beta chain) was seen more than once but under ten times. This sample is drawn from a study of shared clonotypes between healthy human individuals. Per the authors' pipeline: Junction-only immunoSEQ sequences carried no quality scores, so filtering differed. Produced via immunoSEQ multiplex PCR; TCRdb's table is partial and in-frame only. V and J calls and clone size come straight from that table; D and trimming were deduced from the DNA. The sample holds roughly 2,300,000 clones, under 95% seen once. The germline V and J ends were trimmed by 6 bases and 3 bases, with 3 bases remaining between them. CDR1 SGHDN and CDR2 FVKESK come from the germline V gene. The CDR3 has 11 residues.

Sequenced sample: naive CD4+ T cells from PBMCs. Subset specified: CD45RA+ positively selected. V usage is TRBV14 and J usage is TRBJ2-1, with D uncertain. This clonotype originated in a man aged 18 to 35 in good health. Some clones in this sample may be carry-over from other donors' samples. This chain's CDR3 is CASRRYNEQFF. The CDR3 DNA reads TGTGCCAGCAGGCGCTACAATGAGCAGTTCTTC.